This T cell receptor (beta chain) was captured in a study of shared clonotypes between healthy human individuals. CD45RO-negative, CCR7-selected cells formed the naive CD8 fraction, which excluded terminally differentiated effector memory CD45RA+ cells. Free of recent acute infections or vaccinations, the donors were healthy HIV-negative adults. There are 13 residues in the CDR3. The V gene end was trimmed by 3 bases and the J gene end by 4 bases; junction bases not matched to a gene: 3. Germline V gene sequence: CDR1 SNHLY, CDR2 FYNNEI. In replicate PCRs of sorted subsets, about 190 ng DNA, about 30,000 T cell genomes, was used. Some clones are missing from TCRdb's copy, which holds only in-frame ones; the method was immunoSEQ multiplex PCR. Of about 2 million clones listed, roughly 94% are singletons.

The sequenced sample consisted of naive CD8+ T cells sorted from blood. The genes are TRBV2 and TRBJ2-7, with 7 bases lining up with TRBD1. This sequence originates from a man aged 18 to 30 in good health. For the CDR3, the DNA is TGTGCCAGCAGTGAGACAGGGTGGTACGAGCAGTACTTC. Protein: CASSETGWYEQYF. The whole variable domain, filled in from reference TRBV2 and TRBJ2-7, reads EPEVTQTPSHQVTQMGQEVILRCVPISNHLYFYWYRQILGQKVEFLVSFYNNEISEKSEIFDDQFSVERPDGSNFTLKIRSTKLEDSAMYFCASSETGWYEQYFGPGTRLTVT.